These 3 T cell receptor beta chains originate from one sample sequenced in a study of blood T cell repertoires in COVID-19. TCRdb's table, derived via immunoSEQ multiplex PCR, lists solely in-frame clones and lacks some. The sample includes about 190,000 clones, around 91% seen only once; the top ten take about 0.59%. The material sequenced was peripheral blood. The receptors originated from a man aged 50-60 years with acute or convalescent COVID-19.

This clone appeared once. The chain uses TRBV5-4 and TRBJ2-1; 10 positions agree with TRBD2. Germline V gives CDR1 SGHNT, CDR2 YYREEE (reference sequence). With 6 bases clipped from V and 5 bases from J, the junction kept 8 bases outside the gene matches. The CDR3 contains 15 residues. The chain's CDR3 is CASNTRTSGHNEQFF. CDR3 bases: TGTGCCAGCAACACTAGGACTAGCGGACACAATGAGCAGTTCTTC.

The rearrangement links TRBV6-2 or TRBV6-3 to TRBJ2-1; D might be TRBD1 (7 bases). The germline V gene has CDR1 MNHEY and CDR2 SVGEGT. The CDR3 totals 16 residues. Trimming took 2 bases from V and 3 from J, leaving 14 bases between them. CDR3 loop: CASSYPGGTDYNEQFF. For the CDR3, the DNA is TGTGCCAGCAGTTACCCCGGCGGGACAGACTACAATGAGCAGTTCTTC.

This chain joins TRBV3-1 (or the pseudogene TRBV3-2) and TRBJ2-5; 9 bases agree with TRBD1. V was pared by 4 bases and J by 6 bases, with 9 bases of the junction left unmatched. The CDR3 extends over 15 amino acids. CDR1 and CDR2 (germline): LGHDT, YNNKEL (reference sequence). The CDR3 nucleotides read TGTGCCAGCAGCCCTCGAGGAGGACAGGGGCAGACCCAGTACTTC. It encodes CASSPRGGQGQTQYF.